This T cell receptor beta chain was recorded in a study of cytomegalovirus exposure and HLA in healthy donors. Whole-study findings and limits: Later analysis found that TCR beta chains associated with HLA were more clonally expanded than other, equally common chains. The study listed around 150 cytomegalovirus-associated TCR beta chains. Presence/absence analyses took donor sequencing depth as roughly uniform. A later analysis found that most CMV-associated TCR beta chains appeared HLA-restricted.

Both 60 Vbeta primers and 13 Jbeta primers went into the PCR. Libraries were prepared by immunoSEQ multiplex PCR; TCRdb keeps only in-frame clonotypes and omits some of them. The repertoire table contains about 120,000 clones. With respect to this clone: What it binds is not known.

CDR3 size: 12 residues. CDR1 and CDR2 (germline): SGHRS, YFSETQ. Between the trimmed V and J ends, which lost 0 bases and 9 bases, there was a span of 8 bases. V usage is TRBV5-1 and J usage is TRBJ2-3, with D possibly TRBD2 on 5 matching bases. This TCR was sampled from a man aged 40-49 years in good health and CMV-seropositive. The sequenced sample was PBMCs. CDR3 region: CASSLVRETQYF. In DNA, the CDR3 is TGCGCCAGCAGCTTGGTTCGGGAAACGCAGTATTTT.